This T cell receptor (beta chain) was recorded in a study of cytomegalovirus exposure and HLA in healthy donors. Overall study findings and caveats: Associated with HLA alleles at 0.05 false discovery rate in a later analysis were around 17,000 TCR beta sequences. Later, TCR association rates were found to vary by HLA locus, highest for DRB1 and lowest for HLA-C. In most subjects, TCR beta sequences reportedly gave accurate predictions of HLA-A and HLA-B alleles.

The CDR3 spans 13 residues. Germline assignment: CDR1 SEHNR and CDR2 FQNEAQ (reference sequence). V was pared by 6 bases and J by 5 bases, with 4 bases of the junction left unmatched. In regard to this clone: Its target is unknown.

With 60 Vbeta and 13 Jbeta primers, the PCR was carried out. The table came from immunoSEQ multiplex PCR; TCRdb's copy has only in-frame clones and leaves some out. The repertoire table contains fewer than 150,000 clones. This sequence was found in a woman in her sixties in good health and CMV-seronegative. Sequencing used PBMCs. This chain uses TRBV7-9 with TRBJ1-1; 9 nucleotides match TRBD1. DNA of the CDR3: TGTGCCAGCAGGGGGGGGACAGGGACTGAAGCTTTCTTT. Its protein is CASRGGTGTEAFF.